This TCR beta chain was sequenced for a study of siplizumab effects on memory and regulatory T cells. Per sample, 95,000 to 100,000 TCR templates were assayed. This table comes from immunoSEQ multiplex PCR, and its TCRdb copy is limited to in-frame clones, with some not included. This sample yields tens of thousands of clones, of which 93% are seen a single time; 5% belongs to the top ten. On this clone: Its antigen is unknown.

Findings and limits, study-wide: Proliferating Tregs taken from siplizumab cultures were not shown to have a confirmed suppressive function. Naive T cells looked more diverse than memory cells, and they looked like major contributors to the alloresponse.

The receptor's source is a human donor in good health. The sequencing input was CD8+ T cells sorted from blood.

The DNA of the CDR3 is TGTGCCAGCTCCCCAGGGCAGCCCTACGAGCAGTACTTC. Translating gives CASSPGQPYEQYF. This chain links TRBV5-6 with TRBJ2-7; D may be TRBD1 (5 bases). Germline CDR1 and CDR2: SGHDT and YYEEEE. Trimming removed 7 bases at V and 2 bases at J, with 13 bases between. There are 13 residues in the CDR3.